These T cell receptor beta chains were read from a single sample in a study of T-cell memory formation after mild COVID-19. TCRdb fed the 5' RACE reads into MiXCR, producing one record per CDR3 protein. The sample records about 560,000 distinct CDR3 sequences, about 20% being singletons. The sequenced sample was PBMCs or a T cell subset sorted from them (not recorded which). All receptors derive from an adult woman who had mild COVID-19 (a few samples of this study predate the infection). Cell type and time point are not known. CDR3s include the opening cysteine and the closing phenylalanine or tryptophan. The D gene is left open where the match is weak. The listing skips clone size in some rows; elsewhere it reads once, few, many or a size class.

cdr3_nt cdr3_aa v_call d_call clone_size j_call
TGTGCCACCAGTGACTCAGGGGGCTGGAACACCGGGGAGCTGTTTTTT CATSDSGGWNTGELFF TRBV24-1 TRBD1 NA TRBJ2-2
TGCAGTGCCCTTTCCCCCGGAGGGCAGGGCTTCAAGAGCAATCAGCCCCAGCATTTT CSALSPGGQGFKSNQPQHF TRBV20-1 NA few TRBJ1-5
TGTGCCAGTAGTATAGGATTTGCGGGGGGCTGGAATCAGCCCCAGCATTTT CASSIGFAGGWNQPQHF TRBV19 NA few TRBJ1-5
TGTGCCAGCAGCCCCTTCGTTAGCGGGAGGGTAGCCAAAAACATTCAGTACTTC CASSPFVSGRVAKNIQYF TRBV7-2 TRBD2 few TRBJ2-4
TGTGCCAGCAGCTTATCTAGCGGGGGTCCCTACGAGCAGTACTTC CASSLSSGGPYEQYF TRBV7-2 TRBD2 NA TRBJ2-7
TGTGCCAGTAGTATAAGACAGGGGGCGGCCTCGAATGAGCAGTTCTTC CASSIRQGAASNEQFF TRBV19 TRBD1 NA TRBJ2-1
TGTGCCAGCAGTCGTCGACTCAGCCTAACAGCGAACACCGGGGAGCTGTTTTTT CASSRRLSLTANTGELFF TRBV12-3/TRBV12-4 NA few TRBJ2-2
TGCAGTGCTAGTGGAGGACTAGCGTCCTACGAGCAGTACTTC CSASGGLASYEQYF TRBV20-1 TRBD2 few TRBJ2-7
TGTGCCACCAGCAGAGATCAGGGACAGGGAATGAATGAGCAGTTCTTC CATSRDQGQGMNEQFF TRBV15 TRBD1 few TRBJ2-1
TGTGCCAGCAGCTACCGTGGTACCCCAGATCAGCCCCAGCATTTT CASSYRGTPDQPQHF TRBV12-3/TRBV12-4 NA few TRBJ1-5
TGTGCCAGCAGCCCGGGACTAGCGGGACCCTACGAGCAGTACTTC CASSPGLAGPYEQYF TRBV7-9 TRBD2 few TRBJ2-7
TGTGCCAGCAGCTTAGTCTTATTGGGCGAGCAGTACTTC CASSLVLLGEQYF TRBV7-2 NA few TRBJ2-7
TGTGCCTGGAGCCGAGGAGATGGAGAGCAGTACTTC CAWSRGDGEQYF TRBV30 NA few TRBJ2-7
TGTGCCAGCAGTTTACATGAGCAGTTCTTC CASSLHEQFF TRBV12-3/TRBV12-4 NA many TRBJ2-1
TGCGCCAGCAGTCAATTACTCGCCGGGGAGCTGTTTTTT CASSQLLAGELFF TRBV4-3 NA NA TRBJ2-2
TGTGCCAGCAGTCAAACAGGGGGCGGTCGGAATGAGCAGTTCTTC CASSQTGGGRNEQFF TRBV12-3/TRBV12-4 TRBD1 few TRBJ2-1
TGTGCCAGTAGTGCCTACACAGGGGGAGAGCAGTACTTC CASSAYTGGEQYF TRBV19 TRBD1 few TRBJ2-7
TGCAGTGCTCCGGACAGGGGAGTTACCGGGGAGCTGTTTTTT CSAPDRGVTGELFF TRBV20-1 TRBD1 NA TRBJ2-2
TGCGCCAGCAGCCGGGGACTAGTGGGGAACATTCAGTACTTC CASSRGLVGNIQYF TRBV4-1 TRBD2 few TRBJ2-4
TGCAGTGCTAGAGTGGGGGGAACAGAGACCCAGTACTTC CSARVGGTETQYF TRBV20-1 NA many TRBJ2-5
TGCAGCGTTGAACATTTTAGAGGGACAGAGACCCAGTACTTC CSVEHFRGTETQYF TRBV29-1 NA NA TRBJ2-5
TGTGCCAGTAGCTTTGACCGATTAGGGGGTATCACTGAAGCTTTCTTT CASSFDRLGGITEAFF TRBV12-3/TRBV12-4 NA few TRBJ1-1
TGCAGTGCTCTACTGGGCCCCGCGGAACCCTACGAGCAGTACTTC CSALLGPAEPYEQYF TRBV20-1 NA NA TRBJ2-7
TGTGCCAGCAGGACAGGGGGACAAAGCAATCAGCCCCAGCATTTT CASRTGGQSNQPQHF TRBV12-3/TRBV12-4 TRBD1 NA TRBJ1-5
TGTGCCAGCAGCCCAACTAGCGGCAATGAGCAGTTCTTC CASSPTSGNEQFF TRBV7-6 TRBD2 NA TRBJ2-1
TGTGCCAGCAGCTTAAGCGGAAGAAGTAGGGCGGGAGATTACAATGAGCAGTTCTTC CASSLSGRSRAGDYNEQFF TRBV7-3 TRBD2 few TRBJ2-1
TGTGCCAGCAGCCTCCTGATCACCGGGACTCAATTCTACGAGCAGTACTTC CASSLLITGTQFYEQYF TRBV14 NA many TRBJ2-7
TGCAGTGCTAGAGGACAGGGGGTGGAACTGTTTTTT CSARGQGVELFF TRBV20-1 TRBD1 few TRBJ1-4
TGTGCCAGCAGTCACTTCCTAACTGGGGAGCTGTTTTTT CASSHFLTGELFF TRBV6-5 NA NA TRBJ2-2
TGCGCCAGCAGCCAAATTGGGACACCTGAAGCTTTCTTT CASSQIGTPEAFF TRBV4-3 NA NA TRBJ1-1
TGCAGCGTTGCCTGGTCTAGCTACAATGAGCAGTTCTTC CSVAWSSYNEQFF TRBV29-1 NA few TRBJ2-1
TGTGCCAGCAGCGCCTTTTGGGGGCAAGAGACCCAGTACTTC CASSAFWGQETQYF TRBV9 NA few TRBJ2-5
TGTGCCAGCAGCTTATGGACTAGCCATTCCGGAGATACGCAGTATTTT CASSLWTSHSGDTQYF TRBV13 TRBD2 NA TRBJ2-3
TGCGCCAGCAGCTTGGTTGTGACAGAGGTTCGGGAGCAGTTCTTC CASSLVVTEVREQFF TRBV5-1 NA once TRBJ2-1
TGTGCCAGCAGCTTAGAGGTTGGGCCCCAGCATTTT CASSLEVGPQHF TRBV7-2 NA few TRBJ1-5
TGTGCCAGCAGCTTAATGGGGCGCCGAGGGATGAACACTGAAGCTTTCTTT CASSLMGRRGMNTEAFF TRBV7-9 NA NA TRBJ1-1
TGTGCCAGCAGTTTAGTCGGGGGCAGCGAGACCCAGTACTTC CASSLVGGSETQYF TRBV12-3/TRBV12-4 NA NA TRBJ2-5
TGTGCCAGCTCACCACCGGGAGGGCAGGCTGGAAACACCATATATTTT CASSPPGGQAGNTIYF TRBV18 NA NA TRBJ1-3
TGTGCCAGCAGCCATTGGGAGGGCGCGCGGTACGAGCAGTACTTC CASSHWEGARYEQYF TRBV4-2 TRBD2 NA TRBJ2-7
TGTGCCAGCAGTACCCCCGGCGCTAAAAATATGGGGCAGTTCTTC CASSTPGAKNMGQFF TRBV6-5 NA few TRBJ2-1
TGCAGTGCAGATCCGGGACAGGGATATGGGACCCAGTACTTC CSADPGQGYGTQYF TRBV20-1 TRBD1 NA TRBJ2-5
TGCGCCAGCAACCACCTCAATCAGCCCCAGCATTTT CASNHLNQPQHF TRBV23-1 NA few TRBJ1-5
TGTGCCACCAGTGATGGACAGGGGCGAAGCGAGCAGTACTTC CATSDGQGRSEQYF TRBV24-1 TRBD1 NA TRBJ2-7
TGTGCCAGCAGCGTCCGGGACAGGGGTTACGAGCAGTTCTTC CASSVRDRGYEQFF TRBV7-2 TRBD1 NA TRBJ2-1
TGTGCCAGCAGCCTACAAGCGGGAGTGGCCTACGAGCAGTACTTC CASSLQAGVAYEQYF TRBV11-2 TRBD2 NA TRBJ2-7
TGCAGCGTCCACGGGACTAGCGGGAGAGTCGGTTCCTTCAATGAGCAGTTCTTC CSVHGTSGRVGSFNEQFF TRBV29-1 TRBD2 few TRBJ2-1
TGTGCCAGCAGCTTAATGGCCTGGCAGGGTAGCACCGGGGAGCTGTTTTTT CASSLMAWQGSTGELFF TRBV7-3 NA few TRBJ2-2
TGTGCCAGCAGATTTTACGGACAAACGGGGACCGGGGAGCTGTTTTTT CASRFYGQTGTGELFF TRBV11-2 NA NA TRBJ2-2
TGCGCCAGCAGCCCAGACGGGACTCTCAATCAGCCCCAGCATTTT CASSPDGTLNQPQHF TRBV5-1 NA NA TRBJ1-5